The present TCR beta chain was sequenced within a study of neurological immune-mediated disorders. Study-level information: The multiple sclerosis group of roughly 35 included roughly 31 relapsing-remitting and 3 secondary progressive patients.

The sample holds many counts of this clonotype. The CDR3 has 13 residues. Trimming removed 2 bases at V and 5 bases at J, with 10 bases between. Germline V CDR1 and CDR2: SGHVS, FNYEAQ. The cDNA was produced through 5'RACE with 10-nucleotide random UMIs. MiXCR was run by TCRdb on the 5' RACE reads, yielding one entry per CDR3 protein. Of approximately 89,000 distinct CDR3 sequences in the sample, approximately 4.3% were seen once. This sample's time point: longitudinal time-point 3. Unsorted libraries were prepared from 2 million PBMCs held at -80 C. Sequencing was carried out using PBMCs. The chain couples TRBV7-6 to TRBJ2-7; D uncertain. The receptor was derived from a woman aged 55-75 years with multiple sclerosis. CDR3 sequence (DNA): TGTGCCAGCAGCTTACTTGGTGGTCACGAGCAGTACTTC. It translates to CASSLLGGHEQYF.